The 30 T cell receptor beta chains below come from one sample, sequenced in a study of graft-versus-host responses after intestinal transplantation (dated by TCRdb to about 2021). These receptors are not linked to any known antigen. The time point tag for this specimen amounts to: cells obtained before transplantation from donor or recipient. Library preparation employed the immunoSEQ multiplex PCR assay. This immuneACCESS table, as held by TCRdb, lists in-frame sequences with V and J called but not all clones. Of the missing ones, under half trace to an unresolved V gene in checked studies; the others have no known cause. The sample data list about 89,000 clones, and 91% of these were observed just once. The ten largest make up over 0.08% of the sample. The material was unstimulated CD4+ T cells sorted from spleen or lymph node cells, obtained before intestinal transplant. These receptors were collected from a human donor who received an intestinal transplant.

J is TRBJ1-5 and V is TRBV19, with D possibly matching TRBD1 (6 bases). The CDR3 contains 18 residues. The germline V gene has CDR1 LNHDA and CDR2 SQIVND (reference sequence). V lost 1 base and J 4 bases, leaving 20 bases between the germline ends. The CDR3: CASSIVRSAGQENQPQHF. The CDR3, as DNA: TGTGCCAGTAGTATAGTTCGGTCAGCGGGACAAGAGAATCAGCCCCAGCATTTT.

A few counts support this clone. This chain links TRBV10-3 with TRBJ2-3, with 9 bases fitting TRBD1. The length of the CDR3 is 16 residues. After removal of 5 bases from V and 0 bases from J, the junction contained 6 bases not matched to a gene. The germline CDR1 and CDR2 sequences are ENHRY and SYGVKD. This chain's CDR3 is CAISLLQGASTDTQYF. In nucleotides, the CDR3 is TGTGCCATCAGTCTATTACAGGGGGCGAGCACAGATACGCAGTATTTT.

The chain's CDR3 is CASSLGQGVGGYTF. CDR3 DNA: TGTGCCAGCAGCTTAGGACAGGGGGTGGGTGGCTACACCTTC. J is TRBJ1-2 and V is TRBV7-2, with TRBD1 matching 9 bases. This CDR3 is 14 amino acids long. Trimming removed 1 base from V and 7 bases from J; junction bases left unmatched: 4. Per germline, CDR1 SGHTA and CDR2 FQGNSA.

The chain uses TRBV30 and TRBJ1-2; TRBD1 agrees at 9 bases. The CDR3 consists of 13 residues. From germline, CDR1 is GTSNPN and CDR2 SVGIG (reference sequence). Trimming removed 3 bases from V and 3 bases from J; junction bases left unmatched: 2. The CDR3 DNA sequence: TGTGCCTGGAGATGGACAGGGGACTATGGCTACACCTTC. It specifies CAWRWTGDYGYTF.

This chain links TRBV19 with TRBJ1-4; weak D call: TRBD1 (5 bases). Trimming stripped 2 bases from V and 3 bases from J, with 13 bases between. From germline, CDR1 is LNHDA and CDR2 SQIVND (reference sequence). The length of the CDR3 is 16 residues. In nucleotides, the CDR3 is TGTGCCAGTAGTATAATGGTGACAGAAGCTAATGAAAAACTGTTTTTT. This sequence encodes CASSIMVTEANEKLFF.

The J gene is TRBJ2-1, the V gene TRBV9, with a weak D call TRBD1 (5 bases). CDR3 length equals 20 residues. The V end lost 0 bases, the J end lost 8 bases, and 30 bases lay between the germline ends. Germline CDR1 is SGDLS and CDR2 is YYNGEE. CDR3 amino acids: CASSVEGIGAAPPPFDEQFF. CDR3 coding DNA: TGTGCCAGCAGCGTAGAAGGGATAGGGGCAGCCCCCCCACCATTCGATGAGCAGTTCTTC.

The gene calls are TRBV14 and TRBJ2-7, with D maybe TRBD1 (6 bases). V gave up 6 bases and J gave up 3 bases, with 18 bases separating them. Looked up from germline, CDR1 is SGHDN and CDR2 is FVKESK. The CDR3 is 15 residues long. The CDR3 nucleotides read TGTGCCAGCAGTACCAGGGGTGTTCTAATCTACGAGCAGTACTTC. Translated, it gives CASSTRGVLIYEQYF.

The chain joins TRBV29-1 to TRBJ1-2; 8 positions match TRBD1. The CDR3 runs 17 residues. Losses at the gene ends were 0 bases for V and 2 bases for J; bases not matched to a gene: 11. Germline CDR1 SQVTM, CDR2 ANQGSEA. The CDR3: CSVEDLRGRLWNYGYTF. CDR3 sequence (DNA): TGCAGCGTTGAAGATCTCAGGGGGCGCTTATGGAACTATGGCTACACCTTC. The full variable domain, with the rest looked up from reference TRBV29-1 and TRBJ1-2, is SAVISQKPSRDICQRGTSLTIQCQVDSQVTMMFWYRQQPGQSLTLIATANQGSEATYESGFVIDKFPISRPNLTFSTLTVSNMSPEDSSIYLCSVEDLRGRLWNYGYTFGSGTRLTVV.

This chain joins TRBV11-3 and TRBJ1-2; 7 positions match TRBD1. Germline CDR1 SGHNT, CDR2 YENEEA. Trimming cost V 2 bases and J 0 bases; bases outside gene matches: 6. CDR3 length: 16 residues. CDR3 DNA: TGTGCCAGCAGCTTACAAGTGACAGGGTCTAACTATGGCTACACCTTC. Translation: CASSLQVTGSNYGYTF. Looking up the rest from reference TRBV11-3 and TRBJ1-2 gives the full variable domain: EAGVVQSPRYKIIEKKQPVAFWCNPISGHNTLYWYLQNLGQGPELLIRYENEEAVDDSQLPKDRFSAERLKGVDSTLKIQPAELGDSAVYLCASSLQVTGSNYGYTFGSGTRLTVV.

The chain links TRBV2 to TRBJ1-5; 8 bases are shared with TRBD1. From germline, CDR1 is SNHLY and CDR2 FYNNEI. CDR3 size: 14 residues. The V segment lost 3 bases and the J segment 5 bases; nucleotides outside the gene matches: 3. Here the CDR3 DNA reads TGTGCCAGCAGTGACGACAGGGGCGATCAGCCCCAGCATTTT. It codes for CASSDDRGDQPQHF.

The rearrangement uses TRBV7-2 and TRBJ2-7; D uncertain. V was clipped by 5 bases and J by 5 bases, with 10 bases between them. This CDR3 is 12 amino acids long. The germline gives CDR1 SGHTA, CDR2 FQGNSA. The CDR3 here is CASSPPPHEQYF. In nucleotides, the CDR3 is TGTGCCAGCAGCCCCCCTCCCCACGAGCAGTACTTC.

The chain couples TRBV11-2 to TRBJ2-1; D perhaps matches TRBD2 (6 bases). The germline V and J ends were trimmed by 4 bases and 3 bases, with 19 bases remaining between them. Germline assignment: CDR1 SGHAT and CDR2 FQNNGV. The CDR3 has 17 amino acids. CDR3 residues: CASSSRWSGDHYNEQFF. The CDR3 DNA reads TGTGCCAGCAGCTCCAGGTGGTCGGGGGACCACTACAATGAGCAGTTCTTC.

The rearrangement links TRBV2 to TRBJ2-5; perhaps TRBD2 as D (6 bases). Germline assignment: CDR1 SNHLY and CDR2 FYNNEI. The ends were cut back, 0 bases at V and 1 base at J, with 18 bases in the middle. CDR3 length: 18 amino acids. CDR3: CASSEALQGGEIQETQYF. The CDR3 DNA reads as TGTGCCAGCAGTGAAGCGCTTCAGGGCGGGGAGATCCAAGAGACCCAGTACTTC.

The DNA for the CDR3 is TGTGCCAGCAGCCACCACCCCAGCGGGTCTGAGCAGTTCTTC. Encoded protein: CASSHHPSGSEQFF. J is TRBJ2-1 and V is TRBV14; D is possibly TRBD2 (6 bases). Deletions cut 3 bases from V and 9 bases from J, with 15 bases between. The length of the CDR3 is 14 residues. Looked up from germline, CDR1 is SGHDN and CDR2 is FVKESK.

The chain uses TRBV11-2 and TRBJ2-7; no clear D gene. V lost 6 bases and J lost 5, with 8 bases in between. The germline V gene encodes CDR1 SGHAT and CDR2 FQNNGV. This CDR3 comprises 11 residues. The DNA of the CDR3 is TGTGCCAGCAGGCTGTGGCACGAGCAGTACTTC. Residues: CASRLWHEQYF.

The rearrangement uses TRBV19 and TRBJ1-1, with a tentative D call TRBD1 (6 bases). CDR1 and CDR2 from the germline V gene are LNHDA and SQIVND (reference sequence). The CDR3 contains 15 residues. The V and J ends lost 0 bases and 4 bases respectively, with 12 bases between them. The CDR3 protein is CASSIEGRGVTEAFF. CDR3 bases: TGTGCCAGTAGTATAGAAGGGAGGGGGGTCACTGAAGCTTTCTTT.

The chain couples TRBV5-1 to TRBJ2-7; 9 bases map to TRBD1. This CDR3 region has 15 residues. Germline V gene sequence: CDR1 SGHRS, CDR2 YFSETQ. After removal of 7 bases from V and 5 bases from J, the junction contained 13 bases not matched to a gene. CDR3 bases: TGCGCCAGCTCCCGGGCGGGACAGGGCATTAACGAGCAGTACTTC. It codes for CASSRAGQGINEQYF.

This chain connects TRBV7-2 to TRBJ2-2; TRBD2 agrees at 11 bases. Looked up from germline, CDR1 is SGHTA and CDR2 is FQGNSA. The length of the CDR3 is 16 residues. Trimming at V came to 1 base and at J to 5 bases, leaving 3 bases not matched to a gene. CDR3 sequence: CASSLGPSGGTGELFF. CDR3 sequence (DNA): TGTGCCAGCAGCTTAGGGCCTAGCGGGGGGACCGGGGAGCTGTTTTTT.

V usage is TRBV10-1 and J usage is TRBJ2-7; TRBD1 might be the D (7 bases). Trimming left V 6 bases short and J 3 bases short, with 12 bases between. The CDR3 has 13 residues. The V gene's germline CDR1 is WNHNN and CDR2 SYGVQD (reference sequence). CDR3 amino acids: CASSAGTVYEQYF. The CDR3, as DNA: TGCGCCAGCAGCGCGGGGACAGTCTACGAGCAGTACTTC.

Of note for this clone: Other DNA sequences in this specimen translate into the identical CDR3. The J gene is TRBJ1-6, the V gene TRBV27, with D unclear. The CDR3 contains 15 residues. With 2 bases removed from V and 10 bases from J, the gap between germline ends came to 15 bases. The V gene's germline CDR1 is MNHEY and CDR2 SMNVEV (reference sequence). The CDR3 reads CASSLNSPSASPLHF. For the CDR3, the DNA is TGTGCCAGCAGTTTAAACAGCCCTTCGGCATCACCCCTCCACTTT.

The chain couples TRBV19 to TRBJ1-1; TRBD1 agrees at 8 bases. The CDR3 is made up of 11 amino acids. Looked up from germline, CDR1 is LNHDA and CDR2 is SQIVND (reference sequence). Losses at the gene ends were 8 bases for V and 10 bases for J; bases not matched to a gene: 6. CDR3 coding DNA: TGTGCCAGTGGCAGGGGGCGGGTAGCTTTCTTT. Translated, it gives CASGRGRVAFF.

The J gene is TRBJ1-2, the V gene TRBV30; perhaps TRBD1 as D (6 bases). This CDR3 contains 16 residues. The germline V gene encodes CDR1 GTSNPN and CDR2 SVGIG (reference sequence). V gave up 2 bases and J gave up 5 bases, with 21 bases separating them. CDR3 in amino acids: CAWSKPHRDLRYGYTF. CDR3 nucleotides: TGTGCCTGGAGTAAACCCCACAGGGATTTGAGGTATGGCTACACCTTC.

This chain links TRBV2 with TRBJ2-2; no definite D call. The CDR3 extends over 13 amino acids. Germline V lookup: CDR1 SNHLY, CDR2 FYNNEI. Trimming cost V 6 bases and J 6 bases, with 11 bases left between them. CDR3 region: CASSGRVAGELFF. DNA of the CDR3: TGTGCCAGCAGCGGTCGTGTGGCCGGGGAGCTGTTTTTT.

This clone was counted between two and nine times. This rearrangement joins TRBV4-3 to TRBJ1-1, with 8 positions matching TRBD1. CDR1 LGHNA and CDR2 YSLEER come from the germline V gene. V dropped 4 bases and J dropped 7; count of bases not matched to a gene: 5. The length of the CDR3 is 13 residues. The CDR3 DNA reads TGCGCCAGCAGCCTCATACAGGGGGATGAAGCTTTCTTT. Translated: CASSLIQGDEAFF.

J is TRBJ1-6 and V is TRBV9; D is possibly TRBD1 (6 bases). V lost 2 bases to trimming and J lost 11 bases, with 11 bases between them. Germline assignment: CDR1 SGDLS and CDR2 YYNGEE. The CDR3 spans 13 residues. The CDR3 sequence: CASSVSGETPLHF. The CDR3 DNA follows: TGTGCCAGCAGCGTGTCAGGGGAGACACCCCTCCACTTT.

The chain is built from TRBV7-9 and TRBJ2-7, with TRBD1 matching over 8 bases. The CDR3 is 19 residues long. Germline V gene lookup returns CDR1 SEHNR and CDR2 FQNEAQ (reference sequence). V lost 4 bases to trimming and J lost 2 bases; unmatched junction nucleotides: 19. The CDR3 here is CASSSSSGQGRLATYEQYF. The DNA of the CDR3 is TGTGCCAGCAGCTCTTCATCAGGACAGGGCAGGCTAGCCACCTACGAGCAGTACTTC.

The J gene is TRBJ2-1, the V gene TRBV18; TRBD1 agrees at 8 bases. V dropped 2 bases and J dropped 7; count of bases not matched to a gene: 16. The germline V gene encodes CDR1 KGHSH and CDR2 LQKENI. The CDR3 covers 18 residues. CDR3 region: CASSPIRTGITVINEQFF. The CDR3 nucleotides are TGTGCCAGCTCACCAATCCGGACAGGGATAACCGTAATAAATGAGCAGTTCTTC.

The chain links TRBV4-3 to TRBJ2-7; maybe TRBD2 (6 bases). Germline V lookup: CDR1 LGHNA, CDR2 YSLEER. This CDR3 region has 14 residues. The V gene lost 0 bases and the J gene lost 7 bases, with 13 bases spanning the gap. CDR3 protein: CASSQDQRVGEQYF. The CDR3 coding sequence is TGCGCCAGCAGCCAAGATCAGCGGGTTGGGGAGCAGTACTTC.

V gene TRBV15 combines with J gene TRBJ2-5, with 16 nucleotides matching TRBD2. The V gene end was trimmed by 2 bases and the J gene end by 11 bases; junction bases not matched to a gene: 17. The CDR3 is 19 amino acids. Per germline, CDR1 LNHNV and CDR2 YYDKDF (reference sequence). The CDR3 DNA is TGTGCCACCAGCAGACCGGGACTAGCGGGGGGGCTCTCGAGGATTGAGCAGTACTTC. It encodes CATSRPGLAGGLSRIEQYF.

The chain joins TRBV4-1 to TRBJ1-5; D uncertain. Germline assignment: CDR1 MGHRA and CDR2 YSYEKL. V lost 1 base and J 1 base, leaving 8 bases between the germline ends. This CDR3 contains 15 residues. This chain's CDR3 is CASSQGAFSNQPQHF. The CDR3 DNA reads as TGCGCCAGCAGCCAAGGGGCGTTCAGCAATCAGCCCCAGCATTTT.